This T cell receptor beta chain was obtained from a study of cytomegalovirus exposure and HLA in healthy donors. Study-level information: Per a later analysis, the 666 first-cohort and over 90 validation repertoires shared one platform.

With regard to this clone: Its antigen is unknown.

Clones were sequenced by immunoSEQ multiplex PCR, and TCRdb holds only the in-frame ones, with some missing. The data contain some 140,000 clones, 86% of them singletons. Points from the study as a whole: Cytomegalovirus association was listed for 164 TCR beta chains.

This CDR3 has 14 amino acids. The V end was cut by 5 bases, the J end by 6 bases, with 15 bases between. Germline CDR1 and CDR2: LNHNV and YYDKDF (reference sequence). This TCR was sampled from a man aged 18 to 29 in good health and CMV-seropositive. The specimen was PBMCs. This chain links TRBV15 with TRBJ2-3; D perhaps matches TRBD1 (6 bases). CDR3 region: CATSAPTGIDTQYF. The CDR3 coding sequence is TGTGCCACCAGCGCCCCAACAGGGATTGATACGCAGTATTTT. Combining the CDR3 with reference TRBV15 and TRBJ2-3 gives the whole variable domain DAMVIQNPRYQVTQFGKPVTLSCSQTLNHNVMYWYQQKSSQAPKLLFHYYDKDFNNEADTPDNFQSRRPNTSFCFLDIRSPGLGDTAMYLCATSAPTGIDTQYFGPGTRLTVL.